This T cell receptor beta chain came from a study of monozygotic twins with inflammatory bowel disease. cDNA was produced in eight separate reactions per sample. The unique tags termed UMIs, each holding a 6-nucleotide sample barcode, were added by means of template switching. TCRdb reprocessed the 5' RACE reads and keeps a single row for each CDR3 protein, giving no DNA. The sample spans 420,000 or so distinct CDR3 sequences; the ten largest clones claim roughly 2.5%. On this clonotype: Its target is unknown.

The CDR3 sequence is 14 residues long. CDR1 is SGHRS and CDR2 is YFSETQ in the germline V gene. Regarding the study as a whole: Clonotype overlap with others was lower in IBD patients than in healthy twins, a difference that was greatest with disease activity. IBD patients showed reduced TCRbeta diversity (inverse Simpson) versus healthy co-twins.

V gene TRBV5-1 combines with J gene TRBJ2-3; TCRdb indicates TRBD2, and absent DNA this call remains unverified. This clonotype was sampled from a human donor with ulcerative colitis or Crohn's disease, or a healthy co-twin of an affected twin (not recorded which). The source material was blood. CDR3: CASSRGTDPDTQYF. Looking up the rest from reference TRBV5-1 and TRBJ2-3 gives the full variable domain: KAGVTQTPRYLIKTRGQQVTLSCSPISGHRSVSWYQQTPGQGLQFLFEYFSETQRNKGNFPGRFSGRQFSNSRSEMNVSTLELGDSALYLCASSRGTDPDTQYFGPGTRLTVL.